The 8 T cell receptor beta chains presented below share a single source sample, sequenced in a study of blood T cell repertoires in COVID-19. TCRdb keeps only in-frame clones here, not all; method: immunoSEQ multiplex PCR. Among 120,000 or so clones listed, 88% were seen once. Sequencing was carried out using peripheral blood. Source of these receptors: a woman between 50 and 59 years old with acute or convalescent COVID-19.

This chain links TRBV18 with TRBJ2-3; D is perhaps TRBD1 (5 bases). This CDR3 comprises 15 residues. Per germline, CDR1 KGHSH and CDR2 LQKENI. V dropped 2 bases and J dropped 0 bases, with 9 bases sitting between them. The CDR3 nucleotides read TGTGCCAGCTCACCAAGACAGAGAAGCACAGATACGCAGTATTTT. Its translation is CASSPRQRSTDTQYF.

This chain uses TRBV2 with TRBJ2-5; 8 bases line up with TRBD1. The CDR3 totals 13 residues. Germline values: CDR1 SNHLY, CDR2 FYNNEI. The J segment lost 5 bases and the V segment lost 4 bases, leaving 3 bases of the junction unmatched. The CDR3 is CASSADRVETQYF. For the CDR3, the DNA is TGTGCCAGCAGTGCGGACAGGGTTGAGACCCAGTACTTC.

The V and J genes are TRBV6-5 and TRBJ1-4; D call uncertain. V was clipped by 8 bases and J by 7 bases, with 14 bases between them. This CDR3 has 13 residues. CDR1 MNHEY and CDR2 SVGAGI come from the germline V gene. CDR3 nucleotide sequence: TGTGCCAGCGCTGGGCAGGCAGGTGAAAAACTGTTTTTT. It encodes CASAGQAGEKLFF.

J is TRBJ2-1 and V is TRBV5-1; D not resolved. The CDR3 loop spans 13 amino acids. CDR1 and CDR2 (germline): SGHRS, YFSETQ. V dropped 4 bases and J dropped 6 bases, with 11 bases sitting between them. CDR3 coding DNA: TGCGCCAGCAGCGTCTCTAGGTTCAATGAGCAGTTCTTC. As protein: CASSVSRFNEQFF.

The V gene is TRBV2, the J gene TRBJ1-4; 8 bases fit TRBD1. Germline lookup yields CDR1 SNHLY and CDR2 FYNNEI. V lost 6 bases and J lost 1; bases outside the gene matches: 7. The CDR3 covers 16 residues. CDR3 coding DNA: TGTGCCAGCAGCGGACAGGGCATAAGAACTAATGAAAAACTGTTTTTT. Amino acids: CASSGQGIRTNEKLFF.

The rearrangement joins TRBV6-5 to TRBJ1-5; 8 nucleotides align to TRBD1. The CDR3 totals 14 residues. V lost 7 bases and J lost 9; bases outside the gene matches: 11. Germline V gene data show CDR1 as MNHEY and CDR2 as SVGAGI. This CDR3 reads CASMGTGPFGPQHF. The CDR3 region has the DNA TGTGCCAGCATGGGGACAGGACCCTTCGGGCCCCAGCATTTT.

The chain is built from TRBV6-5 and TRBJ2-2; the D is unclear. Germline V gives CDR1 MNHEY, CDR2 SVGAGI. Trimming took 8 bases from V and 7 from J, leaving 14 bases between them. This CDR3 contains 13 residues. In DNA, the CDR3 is TGTGCCAGCGGGCTTGCCTCCGGCGGGGAGCTGTTTTTT. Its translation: CASGLASGGELFF.

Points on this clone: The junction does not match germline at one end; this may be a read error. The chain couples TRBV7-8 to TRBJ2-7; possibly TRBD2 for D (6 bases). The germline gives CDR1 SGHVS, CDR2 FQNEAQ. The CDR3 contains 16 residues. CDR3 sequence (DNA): TGTGCCAGCAGCTTCTTAGCGGCAACCCTACCCTATGAGCAGTACTTC. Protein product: CASSFLAATLPYEQYF. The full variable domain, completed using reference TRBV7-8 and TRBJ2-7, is GAGVSQSPRYKVAKRGQDVALRCDPISGHVSLFWYQQALGQGPEFLTYFQNEAQLDKSGLPSDRFFAERPEGSVSTLKIQRTQQEDSAVYLCASSFLAATLPYEQYFGPGTRLTVT.